This T cell receptor beta chain was documented in a study of OX40 agonist ivuxolimab in advanced cancers. The wider study: From about 23 to 85 years was the age range, with a mean of around 57 years, and 65% to 90% were male.

This clone has a single count. V was shortened by 1 base and J by 8 bases, with 11 bases between the two germline ends. CDR1 is LGHNA, CDR2 YNFKEQ, per germline. The CDR3 sequence is 14 residues long. The repertoire was sequenced with immunoSEQ multiplex PCR; TCRdb's copy has only in-frame clones and lacks some. The data show some 60,000 clones, more than 80% seen once. The TCR originated in an adult with an advanced solid tumor such as melanoma, head and neck, liver or kidney cancer. This chain connects TRBV4-2 to TRBJ2-2; D perhaps matches TRBD1 (6 bases). This specimen was CD4+ or CD8+ T cells sorted from blood, taken in a trial of the OX40 agonist ivuxolimab. The CDR3 is CASSQVSRGGELFF. DNA for the CDR3: TGTGCCAGCAGCCAAGTCTCGAGGGGGGGGGAGCTGTTTTTT.